A single sample is the source of the 24 T cell receptor beta chains below, sequenced in a study of blood T cell repertoires in COVID-19. Clones were sequenced by immunoSEQ multiplex PCR, and TCRdb holds only the in-frame ones, with some missing. The table has fewer than 250,000 clones, approximately 86% seen once; the top ten hold over 2.5%. The sequenced sample consisted of peripheral blood. These TCRs come from a man in his sixties with acute or convalescent COVID-19.

This clone was observed once. This sequence joins TRBV18 and TRBJ2-7; TRBD1 might be the D (5 bases). Germline assignment: CDR1 KGHSH and CDR2 LQKENI. The CDR3 is 14 amino acids. The ends were cut back, 3 bases at V and 1 base at J, with 10 bases in the middle. Here the CDR3 DNA reads TGTGCCAGCTCACCTTCGACAGATTCCTACGAGCAGTACTTC. It is translated as CASSPSTDSYEQYF.

This chain joins TRBV5-1 and TRBJ2-2; TRBD2 matches 7 bases. In germline, CDR1 is SGHRS, CDR2 YFSETQ. The CDR3 length is 18 residues. Trimming removed 4 bases from V and 0 bases from J; junction bases left unmatched: 12. Written as DNA, the CDR3 is TGCGCCAGCAGCCCCGGGACTACCCGCGCTACGAACACCGGGGAGCTGTTTTTT. Translating it yields CASSPGTTRATNTGELFF.

This chain connects TRBV5-1 to TRBJ2-7, with D tentatively TRBD1 (6 bases). CDR1 is SGHRS, CDR2 YFSETQ, per germline. Deletions cut 4 bases from V and 1 base from J, with 9 bases between. The length of the CDR3 is 13 residues. This chain's CDR3 is CASSQQGSYEQYF. DNA for the CDR3: TGCGCCAGCAGCCAACAGGGATCCTACGAGCAGTACTTC.

The chain uses TRBV11-2 and TRBJ1-2, with TRBD1 matching 7 bases. The CDR3 runs to 17 residues. V lost 2 bases to trimming and J lost 8 bases; unmatched junction nucleotides: 17. The V gene's germline CDR1 is SGHAT and CDR2 FQNNGV. CDR3: CASSLLGQTSAEGGYTF. The CDR3 DNA reads TGTGCCAGCAGCTTATTGGGACAGACTTCTGCCGAAGGGGGCTACACCTTC.

This rearrangement joins TRBV3-1 (or the pseudogene TRBV3-2) to TRBJ2-1; 11 positions match TRBD2. The CDR3 runs to 15 residues. V was clipped by 6 bases and J by 2 bases; unmatched bases: 3. Germline V gives CDR1 LGHDT, CDR2 YNNKEL (reference sequence). The CDR3 sequence is CASRGSGGAYNEQFF. CDR3 sequence (DNA): TGTGCCAGCAGGGGTAGCGGGGGGGCCTACAATGAGCAGTTCTTC.

Only one count was recorded for this clone. The V call is TRBV6-1, the J call TRBJ2-5; the D is unclear. Looked up from germline, CDR1 is MNHNS and CDR2 is SASEGT. There are 14 residues in the CDR3. Trimming removed 1 base from V and 4 bases from J, with 10 bases in between. The CDR3 spells CASSEGGRGETQYF. The CDR3 DNA sequence: TGTGCCAGCAGTGAAGGCGGCAGAGGAGAGACCCAGTACTTC.

The chain has TRBV4-1 and TRBJ2-7; D possibly corresponds to TRBD1 (5 bases). The CDR3 spans 18 residues. Germline V lookup: CDR1 MGHRA, CDR2 YSYEKL. Trimming pared 0 bases from V and 0 bases from J, leaving 18 bases between. The CDR3 region is CASSQDWVRGAASYEQYF. The DNA for the CDR3 is TGCGCCAGCAGCCAAGATTGGGTAAGGGGCGCGGCCTCCTACGAGCAGTACTTC.

This rearrangement joins TRBV19 to TRBJ2-7; 9 bases match TRBD1. The CDR3 sequence is 15 residues long. After removal of 5 bases from V and 4 bases from J, the junction contained 9 bases not matched to a gene. Germline V gene data show CDR1 as LNHDA and CDR2 as SQIVND (reference sequence). The CDR3 is CASSPRQGGRYEQYF. The CDR3 DNA follows: TGTGCCAGTAGTCCCCGACAGGGGGGAAGGTACGAGCAGTACTTC. Together with reference TRBV19 and TRBJ2-7, the CDR3 gives the full variable domain: DGGITQSPKYLFRKEGQNVTLSCEQNLNHDAMYWYRQDPGQGLRLIYYSQIVNDFQKGDIAEGYSVSREKKESFPLTVTSAQKNPTAFYLCASSPRQGGRYEQYFGPGTRLTVT.

The rearrangement joins TRBV18 to TRBJ2-5, with 7 bases that match TRBD1. Germline CDR1 and CDR2: KGHSH and LQKENI. This CDR3 comprises 14 residues. Trimming at V came to 2 bases and at J to 4 bases, leaving 4 bases not matched to a gene. The CDR3 reads CASSPYDRVETQYF. The CDR3 nucleotides are TGTGCCAGCTCACCATACGACAGGGTAGAGACCCAGTACTTC.

The chain carries TRBV7-2 and TRBJ2-2, with 11 bases fitting TRBD1. The CDR3 covers 15 residues. Germline V lookup: CDR1 SGHTA, CDR2 FQGNSA. The junction had 6 bases not matched to a gene; V was cut back by 8 bases and J by 4 bases. The CDR3 reads CASLGTGGSTGELFF. In DNA form, the CDR3 reads TGTGCCAGCCTGGGGACAGGGGGGAGCACCGGGGAGCTGTTTTTT.

This clone was seen only a few times. V usage is TRBV12-3 or TRBV12-4 and J usage is TRBJ2-5; D unresolved. Trimming removed 8 bases from V and 5 bases from J, with 12 bases in between. The CDR3 consists of 12 residues. CDR3 bases: TGTGCCAGCTCCCTCCCGAGCGAGACCCAGTACTTC. Translated, it gives CASSLPSETQYF.

The V and J genes are TRBV7-9 and TRBJ2-7, with a weak D call TRBD1 (5 bases). The V end lost 5 bases, the J end lost 0 bases, and 17 bases lay between the germline ends. The CDR3 is 16 amino acids. CDR1 is SEHNR, CDR2 FQNEAQ, per germline (reference sequence). The CDR3 is CASSHSRGQSSYEQYF. The CDR3 nucleotides read TGTGCCAGCAGCCATAGTAGGGGCCAAAGCTCCTACGAGCAGTACTTC.

The gene calls are TRBV5-6 and TRBJ1-1; D ambiguous. CDR1 is SGHDT, CDR2 YYEEEE, per germline. This CDR3 contains 14 residues. V was pared by 0 bases and J by 1 base, with 7 bases between. CDR3 residues: CASSLVAGNTEAFF. The CDR3 region has the DNA TGTGCCAGCAGCTTGGTGGCAGGGAACACTGAAGCTTTCTTT.

Regarding this clone: Germline is not matched at one junction end, which may reflect a read error. This sequence joins TRBV2 and TRBJ1-4, with a tentative D call TRBD1 (6 bases). Germline V lookup: CDR1 SNHLY, CDR2 FYNNEI. This CDR3 region has 13 residues. CDR3 sequence: CASRPQGKRGPDF. CDR3 sequence (DNA): TGTGCCAGCCGCCCTCAGGGGAAAAGGGGCCCCGATTTT.

The rearrangement joins TRBV5-4 to TRBJ2-5; TRBD2 matches 11 bases. CDR1 is SGHNT, CDR2 YYREEE, per germline (reference sequence). CDR3 size: 16 residues. With V trimmed by 4 bases and J by 7 bases, 12 bases remained unmatched. The CDR3 loop reads CASSLGTSGSRGTQYF. The CDR3 region has the DNA TGTGCCAGCAGCCTCGGGACTAGCGGATCCCGGGGGACCCAGTACTTC.

V is TRBV6-5 and J is TRBJ1-4; D remains ambiguous. The CDR3 is 15 residues long. Germline CDR1 is MNHEY and CDR2 is SVGAGI. V lost 6 bases, J lost 4 bases, and 15 bases lay in between. CDR3 coding DNA: TGTGCCAGCAGGATACTAGCCAGTAGTAATGAAAAACTGTTTTTT. This sequence encodes CASRILASSNEKLFF.

The rearrangement links TRBV2 to TRBJ2-1; the D gene is possibly TRBD2 (5 bases). V shed 8 bases and J shed 5 bases, with 16 bases lying between them. Germline V gene lookup returns CDR1 SNHLY and CDR2 FYNNEI. CDR3 length: 14 amino acids. Written as DNA, the CDR3 is TGTGCCAGCTCAGAAGAAGGACTCCACAATGAGCAGTTCTTC. Amino acids: CASSEEGLHNEQFF.

The V and J genes are TRBV28 and TRBJ2-7; the D gene is possibly TRBD2 (6 bases). The CDR3 totals 14 residues. Germline V gene data show CDR1 as MDHEN and CDR2 as SYDVKM. V dropped 4 bases and J dropped 3 bases, with 13 bases sitting between them. CDR3 sequence: CASSSPGLGYEQYF. In DNA form, the CDR3 reads TGTGCCAGCAGTTCCCCGGGACTGGGCTACGAGCAGTACTTC.

The chain combines TRBV5-5 with TRBJ2-6; a weak D match, TRBD2 (7 bases). V lost 3 bases and J 0 bases, leaving 19 bases between the germline ends. CDR1 SGHKS and CDR2 YYEKEE come from the germline V gene (reference sequence). The CDR3 consists of 19 residues. The CDR3 spells CASSSRGGSFSSGANVLTF. The DNA of the CDR3 is TGTGCCAGCAGCTCTAGGGGGGGCAGCTTCAGCTCTGGGGCCAACGTCCTGACTTTC. The whole variable domain, filled in from reference TRBV5-5 and TRBJ2-6, reads DAGVTQSPTHLIKTRGQQVTLRCSPISGHKSVSWYQQVLGQGPQFIFQYYEKEERGRGNFPDRFSARQFPNYSSELNVNALLLGDSALYLCASSSRGGSFSSGANVLTFGAGSRLTVL.

The chain couples TRBV5-8 to TRBJ1-6; no clear D. This CDR3 comprises 15 residues. Germline assignment: CDR1 SGHTS and CDR2 YDEGEE. Trimming took 1 base from V and 3 from J, leaving 8 bases between them. For the CDR3, the DNA is TGTGCCAGCAGCTTGATGGGAGGCTATAATTCACCCCTCCACTTT. It codes for CASSLMGGYNSPLHF. Using reference TRBV5-8 and TRBJ1-6 for the parts outside the CDR3, the full variable domain is EAGVTQSPTHLIKTRGQQATLRCSPISGHTSVYWYQQALGLGLQFLLWYDEGEERNRGNFPPRFSGRQFPNYSSELNVNALELEDSALYLCASSLMGGYNSPLHFGNGTRLTVT.

The chain recombines TRBV15 with TRBJ1-1; D is possibly TRBD1 (5 bases). Trimming removed 2 bases at V and 7 bases at J, with 14 bases between. The germline gives CDR1 LNHNV, CDR2 YYDKDF (reference sequence). This CDR3 region has 14 residues. CDR3 loop: CATSRQQAPYEAFF. The CDR3 coding sequence is TGTGCCACCAGCAGACAACAGGCCCCCTATGAAGCTTTCTTT.

V is TRBV5-1 and J is TRBJ1-2; 10 nucleotides line up with TRBD1. Germline V lookup: CDR1 SGHRS, CDR2 YFSETQ. The CDR3 spans 14 residues. Trimming at V came to 0 bases and at J to 9 bases, leaving 5 bases not matched to a gene. The CDR3 is CASSLVPGQGSYTF. As DNA, the CDR3 is TGCGCCAGCAGCTTGGTTCCGGGACAGGGGAGCTACACCTTC.

This chain joins TRBV19 and TRBJ1-2; TRBD1 aligns across 8 bases. CDR1 LNHDA and CDR2 SQIVND come from the germline V gene (reference sequence). The CDR3 contains 17 residues. Trimming removed 5 bases from V and 1 base from J; junction bases left unmatched: 12. The CDR3 loop reads CASSVTGAAFLNYGYTF. The DNA for the CDR3 is TGTGCCAGTAGTGTGACAGGGGCGGCCTTCCTTAACTATGGCTACACCTTC.

This chain joins TRBV7-2 and TRBJ2-4; D remains ambiguous. The germline CDR1 and CDR2 sequences are SGHTA and FQGNSA. This CDR3 region has 13 residues. Trimming removed 5 bases from V and 9 bases from J, with 14 bases in between. The CDR3: CASSRHGLSIQYF. The DNA for the CDR3 is TGTGCCAGCAGCCGTCATGGCTTAAGCATTCAGTACTTC.